This T cell receptor beta chain stems from a study of tumor-infiltrating lymphocytes in primary liver carcinoma. Study-wide results and caveats: Lesser overlap characterized tumor-adjacent and tumor-blood pairs relative to tumor region pairs.

Joint extraction of RNA and DNA used roughly 18-34 mg of bulk tissue that was unsorted. This clonotype has ten or more counts. The antigen is undetermined. Researchers generated TCR beta cDNA from about 0.5 ug of total RNA, relying on a constant-region primer. Libraries for TCR beta were built through three nested multiplex PCR rounds, which together made up a slightly modified ARM-PCR procedure. TRBV1-TRBV30 forward and Cbeta reverse primers drove the first two approximately 11-cycle rounds. TCRdb re-derived calls from the multiplex PCR reads in MiXCR, one entry per CDR3 protein. The table has 95,000 to 150,000 distinct CDR3 sequences, around 70% seen once; the top ten hold roughly 8.1%. The CDR3 is 16 amino acids. From germline, CDR1 is MDHEN and CDR2 SYDVKM. With V trimmed by 3 bases and J by 5 bases, 9 bases remained unmatched.

Sequenced input: tumor-adjacent normal liver tissue. The receptor comes from a woman in her fifties or sixties with primary liver carcinoma and hepatitis B virus infection. V and J are TRBV28 and TRBJ2-5, with 10 bases that match TRBD2. DNA for the CDR3: TGTGCCAGCAGTTTGTGGGCTAGCGGGAGCTGGGAGACCCAGTACTTC. Translated: CASSLWASGSWETQYF.